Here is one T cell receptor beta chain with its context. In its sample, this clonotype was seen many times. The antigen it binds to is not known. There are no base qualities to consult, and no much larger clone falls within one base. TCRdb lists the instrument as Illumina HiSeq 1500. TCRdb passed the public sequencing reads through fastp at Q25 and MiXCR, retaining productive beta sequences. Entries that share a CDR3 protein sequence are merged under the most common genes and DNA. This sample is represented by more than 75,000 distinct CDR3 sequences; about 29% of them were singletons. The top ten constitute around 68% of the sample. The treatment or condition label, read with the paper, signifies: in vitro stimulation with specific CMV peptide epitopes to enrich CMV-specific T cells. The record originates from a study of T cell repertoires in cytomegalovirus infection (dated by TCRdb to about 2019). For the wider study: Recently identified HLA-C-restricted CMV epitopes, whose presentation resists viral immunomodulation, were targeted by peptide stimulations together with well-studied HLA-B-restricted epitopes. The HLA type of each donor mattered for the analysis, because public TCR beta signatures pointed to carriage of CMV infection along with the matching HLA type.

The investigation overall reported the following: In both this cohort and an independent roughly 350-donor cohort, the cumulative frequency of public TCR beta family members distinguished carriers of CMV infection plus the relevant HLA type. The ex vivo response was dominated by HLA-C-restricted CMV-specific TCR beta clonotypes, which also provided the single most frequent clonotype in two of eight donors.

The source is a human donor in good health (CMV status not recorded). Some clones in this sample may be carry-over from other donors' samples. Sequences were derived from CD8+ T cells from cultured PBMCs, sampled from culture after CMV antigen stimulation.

This receptor carries the CDR3 CASSLEAITYEQYF. The DNA is TGTGCCAGCAGCTTAGAGGCAATCACCTACGAGCAGTACTTC. The V and J segments used are TRBV7-9 and TRBJ2-7, with the D gene call left open. The CDR3 holds 14 amino acids from the cysteine to the phenylalanine. Left in the record is the CDR3 DNA by itself, 42 bases read in frame from the first base. The trim is 1 base for V and 2 bases for J, with a gap of 9 bases between the germline ends. Per the germline V gene (reference sequence), SEHNR is the CDR1 and FQNEAQ is the CDR2.